This paragraph covers one TCR beta chain sequence. Germline CDR1 and CDR2: MDHEN and SYDVKM. The CDR3 covers 15 residues. V was cut by 5 bases and J by 5 bases, with 18 bases left in between. Per the original methods: Nucleated cell number was recorded as an estimate derived from reference gene primer amplification. The protocol was immunoSEQ multiplex PCR, while the TCRdb copy is restricted to in-frame clones and leaves out a portion. V and J calls plus clone size are reproduced from that table; the DNA served to infer D and trimming. In the table there are 130,000 or so clones, 88% of which are singletons. The sample belongs to a study of blood T cell repertoires in COVID-19. Across the study: Acute and convalescent COVID-19 samples came from the United States, Italy and Spain. Sources were T cells, B-cell-depleted T cells, or PBMCs; the material itself was cDNA or gDNA.

The chain carries TRBV28 and TRBJ2-5; TRBD1 is a possible D gene (6 bases). The sample consisted of peripheral blood. The source is a man between 65 and 85 years old with active COVID-19. The CDR3 region is CASSHGTSLVETQYF. The CDR3 DNA sequence: TGTGCCAGCAGTCACGGGACAAGCCTGGTCGAGACCCAGTACTTC.